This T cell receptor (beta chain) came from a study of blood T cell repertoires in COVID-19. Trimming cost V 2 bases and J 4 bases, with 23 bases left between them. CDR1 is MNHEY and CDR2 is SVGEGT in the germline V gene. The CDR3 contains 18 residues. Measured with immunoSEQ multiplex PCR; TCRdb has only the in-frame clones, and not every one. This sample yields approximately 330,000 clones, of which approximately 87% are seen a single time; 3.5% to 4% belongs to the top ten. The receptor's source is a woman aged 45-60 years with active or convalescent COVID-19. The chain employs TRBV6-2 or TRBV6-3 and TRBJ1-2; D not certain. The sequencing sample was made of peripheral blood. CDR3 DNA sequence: TGTGCCAGCAGTTACCGCGGTCTGGGTCGGAACCGATTCTATGGCTACACCTTC. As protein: CASSYRGLGRNRFYGYTF.